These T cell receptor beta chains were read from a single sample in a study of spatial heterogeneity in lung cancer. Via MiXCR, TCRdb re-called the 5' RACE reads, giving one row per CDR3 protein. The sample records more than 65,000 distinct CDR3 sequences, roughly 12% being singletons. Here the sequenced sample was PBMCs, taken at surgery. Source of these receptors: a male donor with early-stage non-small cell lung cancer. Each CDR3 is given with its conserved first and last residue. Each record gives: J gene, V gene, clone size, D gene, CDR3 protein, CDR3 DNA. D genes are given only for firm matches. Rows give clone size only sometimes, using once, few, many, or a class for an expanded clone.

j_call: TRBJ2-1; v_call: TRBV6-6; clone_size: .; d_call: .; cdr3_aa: CATGPGTGYNEQFF; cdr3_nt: TGTGCCACCGGTCCCGGGACCGGTTACAATGAGCAGTTCTTC
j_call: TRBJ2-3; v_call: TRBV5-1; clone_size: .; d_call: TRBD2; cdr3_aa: CASSSQTSGRASDTQYF; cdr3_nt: TGCGCCAGCAGCTCCCAGACTAGCGGGAGGGCCTCCGATACGCAGTATTTT
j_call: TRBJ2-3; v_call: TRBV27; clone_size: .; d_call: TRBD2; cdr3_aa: CASSLGGFSDTQYF; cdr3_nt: TGTGCCAGCAGTTTGGGAGGGTTTTCAGATACGCAGTATTTT
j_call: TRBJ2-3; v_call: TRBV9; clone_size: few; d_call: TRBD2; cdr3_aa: CASSPYLTSGGMDTQYF; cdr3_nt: TGTGCCAGCAGCCCCTATCTGACTAGCGGGGGGATGGATACGCAGTATTTT
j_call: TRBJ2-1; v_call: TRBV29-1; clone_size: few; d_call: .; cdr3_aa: CSVDGSSYNEQFF; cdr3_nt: TGCAGCGTTGATGGGAGTTCCTACAATGAGCAGTTCTTC
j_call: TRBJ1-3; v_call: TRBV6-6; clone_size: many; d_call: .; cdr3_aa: CASIQGSGNTIYF; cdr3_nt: TGTGCCAGCATCCAGGGTTCTGGAAACACCATATATTTT
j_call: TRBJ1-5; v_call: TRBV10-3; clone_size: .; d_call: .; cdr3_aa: CAISSGAYEPQHF; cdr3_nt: TGTGCCATCTCGTCCGGTGCGTATGAGCCCCAGCATTTT
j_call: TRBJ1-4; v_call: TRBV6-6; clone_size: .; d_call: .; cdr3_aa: CASSSSLLQGYEKLFF; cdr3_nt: TGTGCCAGCAGTTCCAGTCTTCTACAGGGTTATGAAAAACTGTTTTTT
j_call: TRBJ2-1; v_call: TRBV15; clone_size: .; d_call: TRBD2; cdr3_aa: CATSRATTGTSGDNEQFF; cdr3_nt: TGTGCCACCAGCAGAGCGACTACCGGGACTAGCGGTGACAATGAGCAGTTCTTC
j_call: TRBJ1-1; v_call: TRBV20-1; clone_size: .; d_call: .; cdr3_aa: CSAIKQASVTEAFF; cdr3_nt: TGCAGTGCGATTAAACAGGCGTCGGTCACTGAAGCTTTCTTT
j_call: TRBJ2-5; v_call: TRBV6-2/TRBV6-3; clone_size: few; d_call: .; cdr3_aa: CASSTAETQYF; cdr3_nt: TGTGCCAGCAGTACCGCGGAGACCCAGTACTTC
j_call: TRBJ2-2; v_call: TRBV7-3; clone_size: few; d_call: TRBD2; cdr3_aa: CASSFGTSGGRKNTGELFF; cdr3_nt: TGTGCCAGCAGCTTCGGGACTAGCGGGGGGCGAAAGAACACCGGGGAGCTGTTTTTT
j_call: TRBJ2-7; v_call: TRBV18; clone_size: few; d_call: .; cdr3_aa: CASSPPGSSYEQYF; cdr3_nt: TGTGCCAGCTCACCACCAGGGAGCTCCTACGAGCAGTACTTC
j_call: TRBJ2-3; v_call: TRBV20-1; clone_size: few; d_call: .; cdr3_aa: CSAREGASGFTDTQYF; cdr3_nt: TGCAGTGCTAGGGAGGGGGCTAGCGGATTCACAGATACGCAGTATTTT
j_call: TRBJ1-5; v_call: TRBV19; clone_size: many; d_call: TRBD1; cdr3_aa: CASSTGTGFQPQHF; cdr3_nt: TGTGCCAGTAGTACCGGGACAGGGTTTCAGCCCCAGCATTTT
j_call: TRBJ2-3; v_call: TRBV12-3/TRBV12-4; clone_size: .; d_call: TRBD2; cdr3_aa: CASSFGTSGGITDTQYF; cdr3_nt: TGTGCCAGCAGTTTCGGTACTAGCGGGGGTATCACAGATACGCAGTATTTT
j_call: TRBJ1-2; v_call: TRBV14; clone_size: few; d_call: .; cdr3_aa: CASGGQENYGYTF; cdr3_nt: TGTGCCAGCGGGGGTCAAGAGAACTATGGCTACACCTTC
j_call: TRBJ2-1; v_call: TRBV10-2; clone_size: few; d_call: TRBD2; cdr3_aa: CASSEWLAVSDEQFF; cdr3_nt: TGCGCCAGCAGTGAGTGGCTAGCGGTAAGCGATGAGCAGTTCTTC
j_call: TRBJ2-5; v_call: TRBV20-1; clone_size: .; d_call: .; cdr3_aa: CSASKYQETQYF; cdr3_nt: TGCAGTGCTAGTAAATACCAAGAGACCCAGTACTTC
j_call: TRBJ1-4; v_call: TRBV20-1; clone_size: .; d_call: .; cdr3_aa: CSAGAGEKLFF; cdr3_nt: TGCAGTGCAGGGGCTGGTGAAAAACTGTTTTTT
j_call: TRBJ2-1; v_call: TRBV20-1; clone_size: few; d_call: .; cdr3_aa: CSALGGEKGLNEQFF; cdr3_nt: TGCAGTGCCCTAGGCGGGGAGAAGGGGTTAAATGAGCAGTTCTTC
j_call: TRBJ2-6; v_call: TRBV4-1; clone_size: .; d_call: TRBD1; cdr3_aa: CASSQERPGGPGANVLTF; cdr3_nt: TGCGCCAGCAGCCAAGAGAGGCCAGGGGGCCCGGGGGCCAACGTCCTGACTTTC
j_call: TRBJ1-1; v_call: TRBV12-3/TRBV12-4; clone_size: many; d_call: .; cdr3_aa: CASSFGGGTEAFF; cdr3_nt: TGTGCCAGCAGTTTTGGTGGGGGCACTGAAGCTTTCTTT
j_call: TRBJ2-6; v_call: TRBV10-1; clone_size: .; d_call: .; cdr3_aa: CASSESGDGANVLTF; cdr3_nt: TGCGCCAGCAGTGAATCGGGGGACGGGGCCAACGTCCTGACTTTC
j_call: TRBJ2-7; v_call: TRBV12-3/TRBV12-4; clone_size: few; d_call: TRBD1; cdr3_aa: CASSGTGSSYEQYF; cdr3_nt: TGTGCCAGCAGTGGGACAGGGAGCTCCTACGAGCAGTACTTC
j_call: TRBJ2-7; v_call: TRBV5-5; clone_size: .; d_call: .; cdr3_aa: CASSLRGATYEQYF; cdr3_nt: TGTGCCAGCAGCTTAAGGGGTGCTACCTACGAGCAGTACTTC
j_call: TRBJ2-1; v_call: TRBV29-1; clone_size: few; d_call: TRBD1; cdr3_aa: CSAPGTDYNEQFF; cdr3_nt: TGCAGCGCCCCTGGGACAGACTACAATGAGCAGTTCTTC
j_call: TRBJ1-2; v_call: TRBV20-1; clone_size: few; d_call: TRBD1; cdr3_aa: CSARGLTGVNYGYTF; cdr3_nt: TGCAGTGCTAGGGGACTGACAGGGGTTAACTATGGCTACACCTTC
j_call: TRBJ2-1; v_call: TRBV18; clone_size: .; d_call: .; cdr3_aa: CASSPPSKAEQFF; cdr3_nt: TGTGCCAGCTCACCACCGAGTAAGGCGGAGCAGTTCTTC
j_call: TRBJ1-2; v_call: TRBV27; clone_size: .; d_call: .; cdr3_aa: CASSLNREAYYGYTF; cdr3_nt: TGTGCCAGCAGTCTCAACAGGGAGGCTTACTATGGCTACACCTTC
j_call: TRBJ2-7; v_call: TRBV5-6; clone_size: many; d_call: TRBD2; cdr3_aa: CASSFWTSGGLTYEQYF; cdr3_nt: TGTGCCAGCAGCTTCTGGACTAGCGGGGGGCTTACCTACGAGCAGTACTTC
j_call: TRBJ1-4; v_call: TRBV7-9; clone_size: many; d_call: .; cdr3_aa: CASSLDPTGKGKLFF; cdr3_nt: TGTGCCAGCAGCTTAGACCCCACAGGGAAGGGGAAACTGTTTTTT
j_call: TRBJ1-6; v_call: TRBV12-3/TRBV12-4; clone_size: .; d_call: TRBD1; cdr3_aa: CASSPTGWNNSPLHF; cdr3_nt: TGTGCCAGCAGTCCGACAGGGTGGAATAATTCACCCCTCCACTTT
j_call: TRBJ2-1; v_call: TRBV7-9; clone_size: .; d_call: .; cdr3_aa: CASSLIESNGEQFF; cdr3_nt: TGTGCCAGCAGCTTAATTGAATCCAACGGTGAGCAGTTCTTC
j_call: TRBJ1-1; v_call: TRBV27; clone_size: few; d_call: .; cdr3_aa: CASGPRGGANTEAFF; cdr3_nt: TGTGCCAGCGGTCCCCGGGGGGGGGCCAACACTGAAGCTTTCTTT
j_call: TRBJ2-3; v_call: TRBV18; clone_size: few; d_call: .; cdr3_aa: CASSPRGAHSTDTQYF; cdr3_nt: TGTGCCAGCTCACCACGAGGGGCTCACTCCACAGATACGCAGTATTTT
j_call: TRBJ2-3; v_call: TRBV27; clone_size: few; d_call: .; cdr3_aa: CASSLRDKDELDF; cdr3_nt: TGTGCCAGCAGCCTACGAGACAAGGACGAGTTGGATTTT